These 26 T cell receptor beta chains came from one sample sequenced in a study of cytomegalovirus exposure and HLA in healthy donors (TCRdb year 2017). Library method: the immunoSEQ multiplex PCR assay. A mixture of 60 forward primers for TCR Vbeta segments and 13 reverse primers for TCR Jbeta segments was used in the multiplex PCR. As stored in TCRdb, this immuneACCESS dataset retains in-frame rearrangements with V and J assigned. A fraction of the clones does not appear; measured against another copy, unresolved V genes explain less than half of the discrepancy, and the remainder lacks a known reason. For this sample there are tens of thousands of clones; about two thirds appear just once. Clones ranked in the top ten supply 9.5% to 13% of the sample. The sequenced material came from PBMCs. These receptors came from a woman in her thirties or forties in good health and CMV-seropositive.

This clone came up a few times. V is TRBV5-1 and J is TRBJ1-1; unclear D gene. The CDR3 length is 14 residues. The V gene lost 3 bases and the J gene lost 3 bases, with 12 bases spanning the gap. Germline values: CDR1 SGHRS, CDR2 YFSETQ. The CDR3 sequence is CASSSLPGDTEAFF. CDR3 in DNA: TGCGCCAGCAGCTCCCTTCCGGGAGACACTGAAGCTTTCTTT.

This chain joins TRBV5-1 and TRBJ2-3; the match to TRBD1 covers 7 bases. CDR1 is SGHRS and CDR2 is YFSETQ in the germline V gene. This CDR3 has 15 residues. The V and J ends lost 3 bases and 0 bases, in that order; junction bases with no gene match: 4. CDR3 in amino acids: CASSWGQRSTDTQYF. The CDR3 DNA reads as TGCGCCAGCAGCTGGGGACAGCGGAGCACAGATACGCAGTATTTT.

The rearrangement joins TRBV7-9 to TRBJ1-2; no clear D gene. V was shortened by 1 base and J by 3 bases, with 6 bases between the two germline ends. The CDR3 runs 13 residues. CDR1 and CDR2 from the germline V gene are SEHNR and FQNEAQ (reference sequence). The CDR3 sequence is CASSLGQDYGYTF. In DNA form, the CDR3 reads TGTGCCAGCAGCTTAGGGCAGGACTATGGCTACACCTTC. Variable domain in full (rest from reference TRBV7-9 and TRBJ1-2): DTGVSQNPRHKITKRGQNVTFRCDPISEHNRLYWYRQTLGQGPEFLTYFQNEAQLEKSRLLSDRFSAERPKGSFSTLEIQRTEQGDSAMYLCASSLGQDYGYTFGSGTRLTVV.

In this sample, this clone turned up once. The J gene is TRBJ1-2, the V gene TRBV27; no clear D. The CDR3 is 16 residues long. Between the trimmed V and J ends, which lost 5 bases and 1 base, there was a span of 17 bases. Germline values: CDR1 MNHEY, CDR2 SMNVEV (reference sequence). CDR3 amino acids: CASSPSWAEINYGYTF. The CDR3 region has the DNA TGTGCCAGCAGTCCCTCGTGGGCAGAGATTAACTATGGCTACACCTTC.

This clone occurred a few times. This chain joins TRBV7-9 and TRBJ2-2, with TRBD1 identical over 7 bases. Germline assignment: CDR1 SEHNR and CDR2 FQNEAQ (reference sequence). After removal of 5 bases from V and 8 bases from J, the junction contained 8 bases not matched to a gene. CDR3 length equals 14 residues. CDR3 sequence: CASSVRQGAGELFF. CDR3 DNA sequence: TGTGCCAGCAGCGTCCGACAGGGTGCGGGGGAGCTGTTTTTT.

The chain joins TRBV25-1 to TRBJ1-3, with TRBD1 matching over 9 bases. Trimming removed 4 bases from V and 2 bases from J; junction bases left unmatched: 0. Looked up from germline, CDR1 is MGHDK and CDR2 is SYGVNS. There are 14 residues in the CDR3. CDR3 sequence reads: CASSGTGAGNTIYF. The CDR3 bases are TGTGCCAGCAGTGGGACAGGGGCTGGAAACACCATATATTTT.

The chain combines TRBV19 with TRBJ1-5, with a tentative D call TRBD1 (5 bases). CDR1 and CDR2 (germline): LNHDA, SQIVND (reference sequence). This CDR3 region has 14 residues. V was trimmed by 5 bases and J by 7 bases, leaving 15 bases between them. The CDR3 nucleotides are TGTGCCAGTAGTGGTCGAAGGGGTGGACAGCCCCAGCATTTT. Translation: CASSGRRGGQPQHF.

The chain joins TRBV2 to TRBJ1-6; D is unresolved. The CDR3 loop spans 13 amino acids. Trimming stripped 6 bases from V and 7 bases from J, with 10 bases between. The germline CDR1 and CDR2 sequences are SNHLY and FYNNEI. The CDR3: CASRRVANSPLHF. CDR3 nucleotides: TGTGCCAGCAGACGGGTCGCAAATTCACCCCTCCACTTT.

V gene TRBV15 combines with J gene TRBJ2-2; 7 bases match TRBD1. The CDR3 length is 13 residues. CDR1 is LNHNV and CDR2 is YYDKDF in the germline V gene (reference sequence). Trimming cost V 5 bases and J 6 bases; bases outside gene matches: 3. CDR3 DNA: TGTGCCACCAGCCCACAGGGGTCCGGGGAGCTGTTTTTT. Its protein product is CATSPQGSGELFF.

V usage is TRBV5-4 and J usage is TRBJ2-5, with 7 bases lining up with TRBD2. V gave up 1 base and J gave up 5 bases; unmatched junction bases: 5. Germline lookup yields CDR1 SGHNT and CDR2 YYREEE (reference sequence). This CDR3 has 14 amino acids. The CDR3 sequence is CASSLRYGRETQYF. The CDR3 bases are TGTGCCAGCAGCTTGCGCTACGGGAGGGAGACCCAGTACTTC.

The chain has TRBV6-4 and TRBJ2-7; D perhaps matches TRBD1 (5 bases). Looked up from germline, CDR1 is MRHNA and CDR2 is SNTAGT. The germline V and J ends were trimmed by 2 bases and 3 bases, with 8 bases remaining between them. CDR3 length equals 13 residues. The chain's CDR3 is CASSDRDSYEQYF. DNA of the CDR3: TGTGCCAGCAGTGACCGTGACAGCTACGAGCAGTACTTC.

This clone was seen a few times. The chain is built from TRBV7-9 and TRBJ1-1, with D possibly TRBD1 on 6 matching bases. CDR1 SEHNR and CDR2 FQNEAQ come from the germline V gene (reference sequence). Between the trimmed V and J ends, which lost 1 base and 6 bases, there was a span of 15 bases. CDR3 length: 15 amino acids. The chain's CDR3 is CASSLDQGFVPEAFF. The CDR3 region has the DNA TGTGCCAGCAGCTTAGATCAGGGGTTTGTCCCTGAAGCTTTCTTT.

The V gene is TRBV29-1, the J gene TRBJ2-6, with a tentative D call TRBD2 (6 bases). The germline V and J ends were trimmed by 4 bases and 1 base, with 11 bases remaining between them. CDR3 length: 15 residues. Germline CDR1 is SQVTM and CDR2 is ANQGSEA. CDR3 loop: CSVGDGGSGANVLTF. In nucleotides, the CDR3 is TGCAGCGTTGGAGACGGGGGTTCTGGGGCCAACGTCCTGACTTTC.

The J gene is TRBJ2-7, the V gene TRBV18, with D tentatively TRBD1 (6 bases). Trimming removed 6 bases from V and 5 bases from J, with 14 bases in between. Germline CDR1 reads KGHSH; CDR2 reads LQKENI. The CDR3 consists of 13 residues. The CDR3 region has the DNA TGTGCCAGCTCGCCCGGGACATACAACGAGCAGTACTTC. This encodes CASSPGTYNEQYF.

The V gene is TRBV7-6, the J gene TRBJ1-5, with D possibly being TRBD1 (6 bases). Trimming shortened V by 2 bases and J by 7 bases, and 15 bases separated the two germline ends. The CDR3 is made up of 15 amino acids. Germline assignment: CDR1 SGHVS and CDR2 FNYEAQ. The CDR3 bases are TGTGCCAGCAGCTTATTTCAGGGGCTGGGGCAGCCCCAGCATTTT. Translating it yields CASSLFQGLGQPQHF.

The CDR3, as DNA: TGTGCCAGTAGTCCGGACAGGGCGTACTCTGGAAACACCATATATTTT. Amino acids: CASSPDRAYSGNTIYF. The chain employs TRBV19 and TRBJ1-3; TRBD1 aligns across 8 bases. The CDR3 totals 16 residues. CDR1 LNHDA and CDR2 SQIVND come from the germline V gene (reference sequence). After removal of 5 bases from V and 0 bases from J, the junction contained 6 bases not matched to a gene.

This chain uses TRBV6-5 with TRBJ2-7; 9 bases map to TRBD1. The V segment lost 5 bases and the J segment 0 bases; nucleotides outside the gene matches: 5. The CDR3 has 15 amino acids. Germline assignment: CDR1 MNHEY and CDR2 SVGAGI. The CDR3 reads CASSNWDRVSYEQYF. DNA for the CDR3: TGTGCCAGCAGTAATTGGGACAGGGTCTCCTACGAGCAGTACTTC.

The chain links TRBV5-1 to TRBJ1-4; TRBD1 matches 7 bases. Trimming took 4 bases from V and 0 from J; bases not matched to a gene: 9. This CDR3 contains 17 residues. CDR1 SGHRS and CDR2 YFSETQ come from the germline V gene. DNA of the CDR3: TGCGCCAGCAGCAAAGACAGGGCCGGCGCAACTAATGAAAAACTGTTTTTT. Translating gives CASSKDRAGATNEKLFF. Based on the CDR3 plus reference TRBV5-1 and TRBJ1-4, the full variable domain is KAGVTQTPRYLIKTRGQQVTLSCSPISGHRSVSWYQQTPGQGLQFLFEYFSETQRNKGNFPGRFSGRQFSNSRSEMNVSTLELGDSALYLCASSKDRAGATNEKLFFGSGTQLSVL.

This clone was counted once. The rearrangement links TRBV7-5 to TRBJ2-2; TRBD2, as called in the table, went unchecked against the DNA. TRBV7-5 is marked as a pseudogene. The CDR3 loop spans 11 amino acids. The CDR3 nucleotides are TGTGCCAGAAGCTTACGTGGGGAGCTGTTTTTT. It yields the protein CARSLRGELFF.

The gene calls are TRBV5-6 and TRBJ2-7; 7 bases line up with TRBD2. J lost 1 base, V lost 8 bases, and 15 bases had no gene match. CDR3 length equals 16 residues. CDR1 is SGHDT, CDR2 YYEEEE, per germline. CDR3 DNA: TGTGCCAGTACAATGACGGGGGAGGGTGAGTCCTACGAGCAGTACTTC. Translation: CASTMTGEGESYEQYF.

The chain recombines TRBV4-1 with TRBJ1-1, with D perhaps matching TRBD1 (6 bases). V shed 0 bases and J shed 4 bases, with 18 bases lying between them. The CDR3 loop spans 17 amino acids. Germline V CDR1 and CDR2: MGHRA, YSYEKL. CDR3 amino acids: CASSQEGLGAISTEAFF. For the CDR3, the DNA is TGCGCCAGCAGCCAAGAAGGCCTGGGGGCGATTAGCACTGAAGCTTTCTTT.

The chain uses TRBV5-4 and TRBJ2-3; 11 nucleotides match TRBD2. There are 16 residues in the CDR3. V lost 3 bases to trimming and J lost 3 bases; unmatched junction nucleotides: 6. Germline CDR1 reads SGHNT; CDR2 reads YYREEE (reference sequence). In nucleotides, the CDR3 is TGTGCCAGCAGCTCGCGACTAGCGGGGCTGACAGATACGCAGTATTTT. It translates to CASSSRLAGLTDTQYF.

The chain recombines TRBV18 with TRBJ2-3; D perhaps matches TRBD2 (6 bases). Trimming removed 2 bases from V and 1 base from J, with 10 bases in between. The CDR3 is made up of 15 amino acids. The V gene's germline CDR1 is KGHSH and CDR2 LQKENI. The DNA for the CDR3 is TGTGCCAGCTCACCAGAGTGGGGGGGCACAGATACGCAGTATTTT. It translates to CASSPEWGGTDTQYF.

The J gene is TRBJ2-3, the V gene TRBV5-1; 9 bases fit TRBD2. V dropped 4 bases and J dropped 6; count of bases not matched to a gene: 6. This CDR3 contains 14 residues. Per germline, CDR1 SGHRS and CDR2 YFSETQ. CDR3 sequence reads: CASSGAGGWDTQYF. DNA for the CDR3: TGCGCCAGCAGCGGAGCGGGGGGATGGGATACGCAGTATTTT. Full variable domain (remainder filled in from reference TRBV5-1 and TRBJ2-3): KAGVTQTPRYLIKTRGQQVTLSCSPISGHRSVSWYQQTPGQGLQFLFEYFSETQRNKGNFPGRFSGRQFSNSRSEMNVSTLELGDSALYLCASSGAGGWDTQYFGPGTRLTVL.

This clone was counted a few times. The V gene is TRBV7-9, the J gene TRBJ2-7; 7 nucleotides match TRBD1. Germline V gene lookup returns CDR1 SEHNR and CDR2 FQNEAQ (reference sequence). With 7 bases clipped from V and 2 bases from J, the junction kept 5 bases outside the gene matches. The CDR3 length is 13 residues. The CDR3 bases are TGTGCCAGCACCTGGGACAGACCCTACGAGCAGTACTTC. Its protein product is CASTWDRPYEQYF.

The chain carries TRBV30 and TRBJ2-7; 9 positions agree with TRBD1. V was clipped by 7 bases and J by 0 bases; unmatched bases: 10. This CDR3 is built from 15 residues. Germline values: CDR1 GTSNPN, CDR2 SVGIG (reference sequence). CDR3 coding DNA: TGTGCCTCGAGAGCGGGACAGGGCCTCTCCTACGAGCAGTACTTC. Translation gives CASRAGQGLSYEQYF.